A selection of T cell receptor beta chains follows, all from one sample in a study of cytomegalovirus exposure and HLA in healthy donors. The repertoire was sequenced with immunoSEQ multiplex PCR; TCRdb's copy has only in-frame clones and lacks some. The data contain approximately 150,000 clones, roughly 80% of them seen just once; the ten biggest clones take up over 0.95%. The sample taken for sequencing was PBMCs. These receptor sequences come from a woman aged 50 to 60 in good health and CMV-seronegative. The CDR3 runs from the conserved cysteine through the conserved F or W. The D gene is left open where the match is weak. Size is stated for part of the rows, as once, few or many counts, or as a class when the clone is expanded.

>TRBD1|TRBV6-6|TRBJ2-7|NA
TGTGCCAGCAGTTACCTAGGGGGCCGGAGCTCCTACGAGCAGTACTTC
CASSYLGGRSSYEQYF
>NA|TRBV5-1|TRBJ1-6|NA
TGCGCCAGCAGCTTGGGTTTGGCGGGATCCTATAATTCACCCCTCCACTTT
CASSLGLAGSYNSPLHF
>TRBD2|TRBV7-2|TRBJ2-2|NA
TGTGCCAGCAGATCGGGACTAGCGGGGAGTTCCCCATCCGGGGAGCTGTTTTTT
CASRSGLAGSSPSGELFF
>NA|TRBV4-1|TRBJ1-3|NA
TGCGCCAGCAGCCAAGGCCAGGTTACTGGAAACACCATATATTTT
CASSQGQVTGNTIYF
>TRBD2|TRBV28|TRBJ2-5|NA
TGTGCCAGCAGGCTTCTAGCGGGGGAAGAGACCCAGTACTTC
CASRLLAGEETQYF
>TRBD2|TRBV28|TRBJ2-2|NA
TGTGCCAGCAGTTCCACCCACGACAGGACTAGCGGGAGTTATTTTGGGGAGCTGTTTTTT
CASSSTHDRTSGSYFGELFF
>NA|TRBV4-1|TRBJ2-7|NA
TGCGCCAGCAGCCAAGGGAGACAGGTCCCCTACGAGCAGTACTTC
CASSQGRQVPYEQYF
>TRBD1|TRBV19|TRBJ2-3|few
TGTGCCAGTAGTATAGTGCCGGGACAGGGGGCTGATACGCAGTATTTT
CASSIVPGQGADTQYF
>NA|TRBV7-9|TRBJ1-1|NA
TGTGCCAGCATCCTAGATAGGCTGGAGGCGAACACTGAAGCTTTCTTT
CASILDRLEANTEAFF
>NA|TRBV18|TRBJ2-5|NA
TGTGCCAGCTCACCATGGACTCGTCAAGAGACCCAGTACTTC
CASSPWTRQETQYF
>TRBD1|TRBV10-3|TRBJ1-5|NA
TGTGCCATCAGTGCGGGACAGGGGCTCAATCAGCCCCAGCATTTT
CAISAGQGLNQPQHF
>TRBD1|TRBV2|TRBJ1-2|NA
TGTGCCAGCAGTGTTCAAGGACAGGTATCGGATGGCTACACCTTC
CASSVQGQVSDGYTF
>TRBD1|TRBV13|TRBJ2-1|NA
TGTGCCAGCAGCCTAAGGACAGGGCTGTTCTTC
CASSLRTGLFF
>NA|TRBV2|TRBJ2-2|NA
TGTGCCAGCTCCTTTCAAGGGGGGGCGTACGGGGAGCTGTTTTTT
CASSFQGGAYGELFF
>NA|TRBV19|TRBJ1-6|NA
TGTGCCAGTACCACAGGATCCTATAATTCACCCCTCCACTTT
CASTTGSYNSPLHF
>NA|TRBV5-1|TRBJ2-3|few
TGCGCCAGCAGCTTGGAAGGGGTAGCACCGCCCGACGATTTT
CASSLEGVAPPDDF
>NA|TRBV7-2|TRBJ2-3|NA
TGTGCCAGCAGCTTCTCGGTCGGGGATACGCAGTATTTT
CASSFSVGDTQYF
>TRBD1|TRBV7-2|TRBJ2-1|NA
TGTGCCAGCAGCAGACAGGGGCCCGGGGGATATGAGCAGTTCTTC
CASSRQGPGGYEQFF
>TRBD1|TRBV6-5|TRBJ1-1|NA
TGTGCCAGCAAAAAGGACAGGGTAAACACTGAAGCTTTCTTT
CASKKDRVNTEAFF
>TRBD1|TRBV27|TRBJ2-1|NA
TGTGCCAGCAGTTTGTACGGACAGGGGGTCGATGAGCAGTTCTTC
CASSLYGQGVDEQFF
>NA|TRBV2|TRBJ2-7|NA
TGTGCCAGCAGCATCGCAGGGTACGACGAGCAGTACTTC
CASSIAGYDEQYF